The source of this T cell receptor beta chain is a study of shared clonotypes between healthy human individuals. The CDR3 extends over 17 amino acids. CDR1 LGHNA and CDR2 YSLEER come from the germline V gene. V was shortened by 0 bases and J by 0 bases, with 14 bases between the two germline ends. Note on this clone: The antigen remains unidentified.

Findings and caveats of the study: Apart from blood, nothing was sampled; tissue repertoires likely differ.

Running of the assay took place at deep level. TCRdb's table, derived via immunoSEQ multiplex PCR, lists solely in-frame clones and lacks some. This table has around 2.1 million clones, approximately 94% appearing once. Naive CD8 populations comprised CD45RO-negative cells positively selected for CCR7, excluding terminally differentiated effector memory CD45RA+ cells. The study drew its donors from healthy HIV-negative adults without recent acute infections or vaccinations. The clonotype was recovered from a man between 18 and 35 years old in good health. Some clones in this sample may be carry-over from other donors' samples. This chain joins TRBV4-3 and TRBJ1-2; D unclear. Sample: naive CD8+ T cells from PBMCs. The CDR3 DNA reads as TGCGCCAGCAGCCAAGAACGAGTGGCGAATCCTAACTATGGCTACACCTTC. It translates to CASSQERVANPNYGYTF.